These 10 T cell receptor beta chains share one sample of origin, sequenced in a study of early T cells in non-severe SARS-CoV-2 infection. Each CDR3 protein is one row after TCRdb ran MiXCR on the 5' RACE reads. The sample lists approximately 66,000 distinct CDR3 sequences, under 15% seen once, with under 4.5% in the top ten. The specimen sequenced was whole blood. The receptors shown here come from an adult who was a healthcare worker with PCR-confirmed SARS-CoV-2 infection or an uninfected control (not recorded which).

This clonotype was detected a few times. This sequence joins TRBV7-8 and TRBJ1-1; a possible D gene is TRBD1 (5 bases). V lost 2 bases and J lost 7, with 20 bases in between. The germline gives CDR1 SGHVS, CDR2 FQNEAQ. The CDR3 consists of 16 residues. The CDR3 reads CASSLWGRQGRNEAFF. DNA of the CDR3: TGTGCCAGCAGCTTATGGGGTAGGCAGGGCCGGAATGAAGCTTTCTTT.

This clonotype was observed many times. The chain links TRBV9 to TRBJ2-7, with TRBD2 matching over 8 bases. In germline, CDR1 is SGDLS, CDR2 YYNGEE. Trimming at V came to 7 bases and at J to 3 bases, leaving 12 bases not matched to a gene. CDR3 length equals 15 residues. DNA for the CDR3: TGTGCCAGCTCCGGACAGACTAGCGCCAACTACGAGCAGTACTTC. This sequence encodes CASSGQTSANYEQYF.

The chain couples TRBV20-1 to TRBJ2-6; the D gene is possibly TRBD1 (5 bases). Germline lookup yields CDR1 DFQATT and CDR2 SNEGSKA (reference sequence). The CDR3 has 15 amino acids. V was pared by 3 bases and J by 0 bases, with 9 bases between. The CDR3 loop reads CSASARASGANVLTF. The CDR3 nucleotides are TGCAGTGCTAGCGCCAGGGCCTCTGGGGCCAACGTCCTGACTTTC.

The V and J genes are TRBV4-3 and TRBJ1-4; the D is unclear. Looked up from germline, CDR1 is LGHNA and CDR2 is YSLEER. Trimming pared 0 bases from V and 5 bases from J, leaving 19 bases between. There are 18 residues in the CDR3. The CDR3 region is CASSQDLGRGSKNEKLFF. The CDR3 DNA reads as TGCGCCAGCAGCCAAGATCTAGGGCGGGGATCTAAGAATGAAAAACTGTTTTTT.

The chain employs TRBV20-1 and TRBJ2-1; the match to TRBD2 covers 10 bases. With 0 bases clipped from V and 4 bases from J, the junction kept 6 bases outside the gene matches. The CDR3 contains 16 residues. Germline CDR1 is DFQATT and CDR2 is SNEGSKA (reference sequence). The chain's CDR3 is CSARDIAGGLYNEQFF. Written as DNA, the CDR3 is TGCAGTGCTAGAGATATAGCGGGAGGACTATACAATGAGCAGTTCTTC.

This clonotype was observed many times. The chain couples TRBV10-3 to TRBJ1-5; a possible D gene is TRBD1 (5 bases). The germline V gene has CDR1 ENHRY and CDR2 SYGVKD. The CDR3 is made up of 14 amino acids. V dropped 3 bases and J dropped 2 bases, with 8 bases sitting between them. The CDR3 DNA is TGTGCCATCAGTGATTCGGGGGGCAATCAGCCCCAGCATTTT. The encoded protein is CAISDSGGNQPQHF.

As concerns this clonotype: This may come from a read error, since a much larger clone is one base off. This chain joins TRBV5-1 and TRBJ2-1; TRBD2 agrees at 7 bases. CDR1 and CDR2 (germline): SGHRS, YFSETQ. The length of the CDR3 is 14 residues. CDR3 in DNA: TGCGCCAGCAGCCCCCTGGGAGGGGTCAATGAGCAGTCCTTC. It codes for CASSPLGGVNEQSF.

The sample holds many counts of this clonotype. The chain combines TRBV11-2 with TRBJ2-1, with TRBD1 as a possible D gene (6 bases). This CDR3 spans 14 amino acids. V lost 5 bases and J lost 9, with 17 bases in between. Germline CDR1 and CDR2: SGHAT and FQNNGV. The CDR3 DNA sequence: TGTGCCAGCAGCGATTCAGGGGATCGAGGTGAGCAGTTCTTC. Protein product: CASSDSGDRGEQFF.

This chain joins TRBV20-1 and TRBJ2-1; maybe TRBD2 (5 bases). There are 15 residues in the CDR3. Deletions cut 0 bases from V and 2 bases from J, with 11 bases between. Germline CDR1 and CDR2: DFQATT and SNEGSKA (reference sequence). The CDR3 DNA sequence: TGCAGTGCTAGAGATGTAGGGAGTCCCTACAATGAGCAGTTCTTC. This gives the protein CSARDVGSPYNEQFF.

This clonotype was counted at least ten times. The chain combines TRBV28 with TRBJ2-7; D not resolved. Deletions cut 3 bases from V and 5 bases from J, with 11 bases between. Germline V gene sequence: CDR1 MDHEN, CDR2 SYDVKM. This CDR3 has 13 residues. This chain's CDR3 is CASSFKGINEQYF. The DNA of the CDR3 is TGTGCCAGCAGTTTCAAAGGGATCAACGAGCAGTACTTC. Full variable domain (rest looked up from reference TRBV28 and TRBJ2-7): DVKVTQSSRYLVKRTGEKVFLECVQDMDHENMFWYRQDPGLGLRLIYFSYDVKMKEKGDIPEGYSVSREKKERFSLILESASTNQTSMYLCASSFKGINEQYFGPGTRLTVT.